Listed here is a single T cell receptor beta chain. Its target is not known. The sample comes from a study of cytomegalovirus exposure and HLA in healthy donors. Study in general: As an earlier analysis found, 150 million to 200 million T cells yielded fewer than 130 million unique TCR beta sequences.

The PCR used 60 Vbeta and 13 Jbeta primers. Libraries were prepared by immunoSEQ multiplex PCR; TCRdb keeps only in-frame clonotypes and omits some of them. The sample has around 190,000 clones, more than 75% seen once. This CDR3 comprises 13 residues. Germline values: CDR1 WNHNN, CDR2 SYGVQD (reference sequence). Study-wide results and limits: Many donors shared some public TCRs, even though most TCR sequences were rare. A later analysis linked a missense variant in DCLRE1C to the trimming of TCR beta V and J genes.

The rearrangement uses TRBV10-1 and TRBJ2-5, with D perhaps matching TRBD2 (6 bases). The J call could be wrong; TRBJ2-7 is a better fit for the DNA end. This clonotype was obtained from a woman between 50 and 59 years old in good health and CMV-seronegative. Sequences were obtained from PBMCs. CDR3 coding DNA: TGCGCCAGCAGGCTAGCGAGGGCCTACGAGCAGTACTTC. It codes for CASRLARAYEQYF.